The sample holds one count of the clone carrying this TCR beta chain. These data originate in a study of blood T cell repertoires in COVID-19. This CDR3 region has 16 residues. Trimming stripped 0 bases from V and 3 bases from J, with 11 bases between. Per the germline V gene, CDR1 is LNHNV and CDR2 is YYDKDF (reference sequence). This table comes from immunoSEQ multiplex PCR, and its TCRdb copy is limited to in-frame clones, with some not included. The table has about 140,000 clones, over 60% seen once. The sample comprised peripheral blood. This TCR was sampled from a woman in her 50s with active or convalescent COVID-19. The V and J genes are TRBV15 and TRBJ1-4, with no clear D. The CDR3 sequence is CATSRDAGRPNEKLFF. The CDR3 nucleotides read TGTGCCACCAGCAGAGATGCGGGCAGACCTAATGAAAAACTGTTTTTT.